The present TCR beta chain was sequenced within a study of blood T cell repertoires in COVID-19. Profiling relied on immunoSEQ multiplex PCR, and the TCRdb table lists in-frame clones only, not all of them. Of over 300,000 clones listed, 70% to 90% were seen once; the top ten hold approximately 5.4%. The origin of this receptor is a woman under 40 who had recovered from COVID-19. What was sequenced was PBMCs or T cells enriched from blood (not recorded which).

CDR3 loop: CASSPRQGAQSPLHF. CDR3 DNA: TGTGCCAGCTCACCGCGTCAGGGGGCGCAGTCCCCCCTCCACTTT. This chain links TRBV18 with TRBJ1-6; 8 positions agree with TRBD1. Germline values: CDR1 KGHSH, CDR2 LQKENI. The CDR3 has 15 residues. V shed 3 bases and J 13 bases; nucleotides not matched to a gene: 11.